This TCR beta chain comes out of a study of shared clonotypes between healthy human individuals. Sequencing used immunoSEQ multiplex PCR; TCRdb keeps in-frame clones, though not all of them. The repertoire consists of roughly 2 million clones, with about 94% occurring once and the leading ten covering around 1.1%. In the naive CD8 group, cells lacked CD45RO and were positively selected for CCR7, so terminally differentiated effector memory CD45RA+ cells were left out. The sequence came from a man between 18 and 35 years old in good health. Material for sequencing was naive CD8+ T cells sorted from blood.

CDR3 loop: CASSHLQDEQFF. The CDR3 DNA sequence: TGTGCCAGCAGCCACCTCCAGGATGAGCAGTTCTTC. This chain uses TRBV4-2 with TRBJ2-1; D gene ambiguous. In germline, CDR1 is LGHNA, CDR2 YNFKEQ. The CDR3 covers 12 residues. V lost 3 bases, J lost 8 bases, and 8 bases lay in between.